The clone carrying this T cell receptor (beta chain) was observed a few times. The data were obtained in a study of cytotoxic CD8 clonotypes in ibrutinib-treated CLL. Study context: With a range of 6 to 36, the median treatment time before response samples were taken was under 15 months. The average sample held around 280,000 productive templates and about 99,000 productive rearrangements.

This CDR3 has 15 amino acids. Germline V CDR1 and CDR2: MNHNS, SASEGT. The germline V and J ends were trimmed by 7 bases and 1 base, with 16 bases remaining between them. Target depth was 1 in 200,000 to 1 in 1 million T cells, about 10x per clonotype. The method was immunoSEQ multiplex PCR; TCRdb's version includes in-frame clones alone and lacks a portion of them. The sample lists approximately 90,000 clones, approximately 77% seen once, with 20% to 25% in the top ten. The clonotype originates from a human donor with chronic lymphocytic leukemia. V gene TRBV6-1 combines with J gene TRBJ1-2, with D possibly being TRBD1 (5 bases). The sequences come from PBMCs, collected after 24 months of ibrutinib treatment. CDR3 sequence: CASNLRGEFNYGYTF. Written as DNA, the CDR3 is TGTGCCAGCAACTTACGGGGGGAATTTAACTATGGCTACACCTTC.